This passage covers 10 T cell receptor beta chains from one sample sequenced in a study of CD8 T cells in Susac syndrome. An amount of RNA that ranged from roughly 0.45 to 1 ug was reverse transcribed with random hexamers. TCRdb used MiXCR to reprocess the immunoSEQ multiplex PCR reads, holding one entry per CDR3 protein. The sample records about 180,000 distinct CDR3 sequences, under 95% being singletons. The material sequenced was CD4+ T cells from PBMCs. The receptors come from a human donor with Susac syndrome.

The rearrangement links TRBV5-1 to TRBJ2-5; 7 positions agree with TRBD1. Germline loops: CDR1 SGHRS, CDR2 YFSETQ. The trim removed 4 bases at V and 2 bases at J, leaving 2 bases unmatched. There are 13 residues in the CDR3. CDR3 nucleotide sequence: TGCGCCAGCAGCACAGGGGAACAAGAGACCCAGTACTTC. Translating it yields CASSTGEQETQYF.

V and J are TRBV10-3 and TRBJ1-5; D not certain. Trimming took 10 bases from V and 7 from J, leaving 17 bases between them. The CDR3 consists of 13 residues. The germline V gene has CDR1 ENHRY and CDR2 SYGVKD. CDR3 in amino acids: CATLGTVGQPQHF. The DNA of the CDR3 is TGTGCCACCCTTGGAACGGTCGGGCAGCCCCAGCATTTT.

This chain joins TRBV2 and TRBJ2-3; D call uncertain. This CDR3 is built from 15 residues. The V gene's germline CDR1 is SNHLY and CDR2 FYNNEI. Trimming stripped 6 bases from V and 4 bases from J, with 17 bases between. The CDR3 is CASSNQRRVADTQYF. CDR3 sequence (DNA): TGTGCCAGCAGCAACCAGCGACGGGTGGCAGATACGCAGTATTTT.

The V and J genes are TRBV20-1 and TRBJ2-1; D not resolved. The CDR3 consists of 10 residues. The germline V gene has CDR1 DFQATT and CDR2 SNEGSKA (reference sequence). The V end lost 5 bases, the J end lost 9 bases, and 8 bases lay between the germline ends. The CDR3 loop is CSAWRGEQFF. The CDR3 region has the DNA TGCAGTGCTTGGCGCGGTGAGCAGTTCTTC.

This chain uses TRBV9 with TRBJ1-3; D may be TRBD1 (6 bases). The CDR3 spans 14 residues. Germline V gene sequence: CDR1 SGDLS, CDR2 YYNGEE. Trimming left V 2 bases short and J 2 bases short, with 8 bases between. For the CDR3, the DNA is TGTGCCAGCAGCGTCGACAGGACTGGAAACACCATATATTTT. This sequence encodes CASSVDRTGNTIYF. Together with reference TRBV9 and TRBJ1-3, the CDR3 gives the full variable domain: DSGVTQTPKHLITATGQRVTLRCSPRSGDLSVYWYQQSLDQGLQFLIQYYNGEERAKGNILERFSAQQFPDLHSELNLSSLELGDSALYFCASSVDRTGNTIYFGEGSWLTVV.

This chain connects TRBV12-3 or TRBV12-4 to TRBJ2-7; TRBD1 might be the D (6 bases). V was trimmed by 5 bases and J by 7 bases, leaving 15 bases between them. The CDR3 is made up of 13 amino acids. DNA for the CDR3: TGTGCCAGCAGTAAGAACAGGGTTGGGGAGCAGTACTTC. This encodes CASSKNRVGEQYF.

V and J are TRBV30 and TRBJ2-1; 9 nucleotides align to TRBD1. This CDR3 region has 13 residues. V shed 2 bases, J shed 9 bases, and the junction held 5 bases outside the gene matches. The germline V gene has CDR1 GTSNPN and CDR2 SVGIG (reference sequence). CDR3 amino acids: CAWSRQGGGEQFF. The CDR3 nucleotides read TGTGCCTGGAGTAGACAGGGGGGAGGTGAGCAGTTCTTC.

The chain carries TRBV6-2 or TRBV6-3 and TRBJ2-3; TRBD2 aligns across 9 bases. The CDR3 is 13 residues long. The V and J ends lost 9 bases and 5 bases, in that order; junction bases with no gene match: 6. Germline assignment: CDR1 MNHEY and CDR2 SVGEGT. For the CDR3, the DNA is TGTGCCAGTAGCGGGGGATTCGGAGATACGCAGTATTTT. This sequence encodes CASSGGFGDTQYF.

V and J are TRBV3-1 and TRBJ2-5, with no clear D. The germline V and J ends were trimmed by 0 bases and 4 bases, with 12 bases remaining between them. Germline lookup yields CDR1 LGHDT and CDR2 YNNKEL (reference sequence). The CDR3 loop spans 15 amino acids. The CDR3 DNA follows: TGTGCCAGCAGCCAAGATCCCAGATCTCCAGAGACCCAGTACTTC. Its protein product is CASSQDPRSPETQYF.

In nucleotides, the CDR3 is TGTGCCAGCAGCTTGGTGCGGGGGGGCTCAGAGACCCAGTACTTC. Translated: CASSLVRGGSETQYF. This chain links TRBV5-4 with TRBJ2-5; 9 positions match TRBD2. J lost 4 bases, V lost 0 bases, and 4 bases had no gene match. The CDR3 loop spans 15 amino acids. Germline assignment: CDR1 SGHNT and CDR2 YYREEE (reference sequence).